The table lists the clone carrying this T cell receptor beta chain with a count of one. The sample is drawn from a study of blood T cell repertoires in COVID-19. Here immunoSEQ multiplex PCR was the method, and the copy in TCRdb shows in-frame clones only, minus some. The sample consists of some 70,000 clones, 90% of them appearing once. Germline V lookup: CDR1 SGHVS, CDR2 FQNEAQ. Trimming stripped 1 base from V and 0 bases from J, with 10 bases between. This CDR3 has 15 amino acids. The TCR originated in a woman aged 80 or older with active COVID-19. The rearrangement joins TRBV7-8 to TRBJ2-7, with D possibly matching TRBD1 (5 bases). The specimen sequenced was peripheral blood. The CDR3 DNA is TGTGCCAGCAGCTTAGTCAACCAGGGCTCCTACGAGCAGTACTTC. It codes for CASSLVNQGSYEQYF.